This T cell receptor (beta chain) was sequenced during a study of beta chain features in type 1 diabetes. Germline values: CDR1 SGHDT, CDR2 YYEEEE. This CDR3 region has 15 residues. With 3 bases removed from V and 10 bases from J, the gap between germline ends came to 20 bases. This clone was recorded a few times. All of the isolated RNA was reverse transcribed, so expressed TCRB transcripts were sequenced. Clones were sequenced by immunoSEQ multiplex PCR, and TCRdb holds only the in-frame ones, with some missing. The sample has under 550,000 clones; over 9.5% are singletons. The sequence came from a woman between 18 and 29 years old in good health. The chain couples TRBV5-6 to TRBJ2-1; weak D call: TRBD2 (5 bases). The sample taken for sequencing was naive CD4+ T cells from blood. The CDR3 coding sequence is TGTGCCAGCAGCTCCTGGATCCGGGGATCTCTAGAGCAGTTCTTC. Its protein product is CASSSWIRGSLEQFF.